The 32 T cell receptor beta chains given below trace back to one sample, sequenced in a study of CD8 T cells in ankylosing spondylitis. Each CDR3 protein gets one entry after TCRdb re-called the 5' RACE reads with MiXCR. Here the sample spans about 360,000 distinct CDR3 sequences, 20% to 25% being singletons. Sequencing was carried out using blood, either unsorted or a sorted T cell fraction (not recorded which). The receptors shown here come from a male donor with ankylosing spondylitis or in good health (not recorded which).

V usage is TRBV12-3 or TRBV12-4 and J usage is TRBJ2-7, with 8 bases fitting TRBD2. V was clipped by 3 bases and J by 0 bases; unmatched bases: 4. The CDR3 is 15 residues long. The CDR3 DNA reads TGTGCCAGCAGTTTTCGGGGGGGGAGCTCCTACGAGCAGTACTTC. Protein sequence: CASSFRGGSSYEQYF.

This chain links TRBV3-1 with TRBJ2-7; D not resolved. Germline-derived CDR1 and CDR2 are LGHDT and YNNKEL (reference sequence). The CDR3 extends over 15 amino acids. V gave up 1 base and J gave up 2 bases, with 12 bases separating them. The CDR3 nucleotides read TGTGCCAGCAGCCAAGTGGCAGGTTGGGCCTACGAGCAGTACTTC. Its translation: CASSQVAGWAYEQYF.

The chain's CDR3 is CASSSSGGHKETQYF. The CDR3 DNA reads as TGTGCCAGCAGCAGTAGCGGGGGCCACAAAGAGACCCAGTACTTC. The J gene is TRBJ2-5, the V gene TRBV7-9; 9 bases align to TRBD2. V lost 5 bases and J lost 3; bases outside the gene matches: 7. This CDR3 has 15 residues. Germline CDR1 is SEHNR and CDR2 is FQNEAQ (reference sequence).

Regarding this clonotype: The junction departs from germline at one end; a sequencing error may be responsible. The chain couples TRBV2 to TRBJ2-3; 7 bases are a match to TRBD1. This CDR3 spans 18 amino acids. Germline values: CDR1 SNHLY, CDR2 FYNNEI. Here the CDR3 reads CAISLLATGNRSTDTQYF. DNA for the CDR3: TGTGCCATCAGTTTATTGGCGACAGGGAATAGAAGCACAGATACGCAGTATTTT.

This clonotype was seen a handful of times. The chain links TRBV7-8 to TRBJ1-2; D is perhaps TRBD1 (6 bases). The V end lost 1 base, the J end lost 8 bases, and 14 bases lay between the germline ends. Germline CDR1 SGHVS, CDR2 FQNEAQ. There are 14 residues in the CDR3. The CDR3 region is CASSLVGGGAGYTF. In DNA, the CDR3 is TGTGCCAGCAGCTTAGTAGGAGGGGGAGCGGGCTACACCTTC.

Many counts were recorded for this clonotype. CDR3 nucleotides: TGTGCCATCAGTGAGTCGATGGACCTGAACTACGAGCAGTACTTC. This sequence encodes CAISESMDLNYEQYF. The chain couples TRBV10-3 to TRBJ2-7; no reliable D call. The CDR3 extends over 15 amino acids. V gave up 0 bases and J gave up 3 bases, with 12 bases separating them. Germline V lookup: CDR1 ENHRY, CDR2 SYGVKD.

The chain carries TRBV20-1 and TRBJ2-7; D unclear. The V end was cut by 2 bases, the J end by 3 bases, with 11 bases between. The CDR3 contains 13 residues. Germline-derived CDR1 and CDR2 are DFQATT and SNEGSKA (reference sequence). CDR3 coding DNA: TGCAGTGCTAGATATAGGACGGACTACGAGCAGTACTTC. Translation: CSARYRTDYEQYF.

This clonotype has ten or more counts. V and J are TRBV12-3 or TRBV12-4 and TRBJ2-7, with 7 bases aligning to TRBD1. The length of the CDR3 is 15 residues. The junction had 10 bases not matched to a gene; V was cut back by 3 bases and J by 5 bases. The CDR3 nucleotides are TGTGCCAGCAGTTTCCTCCGGACAGGAGGCGACGAGCAGTACTTC. Encoded protein: CASSFLRTGGDEQYF.

The chain couples TRBV20-1 to TRBJ2-1; 8 bases match TRBD1. The CDR3 extends over 16 amino acids. V lost 0 bases and J lost 2; bases outside the gene matches: 6. CDR1 and CDR2 (germline): DFQATT, SNEGSKA (reference sequence). The CDR3 bases are TGCAGTGCTAGAGATCCGGACAGGGTTACCTACAATGAGCAGTTCTTC. Residues: CSARDPDRVTYNEQFF.

This clonotype has only a few counts. The CDR3 DNA reads TGTGCCAGCAGTTTAGGGCAGGGGCGCGTTTGCGGGTACTTC. It specifies CASSLGQGRVCGYF. V usage is TRBV27 and J usage is TRBJ2-4; possible D gene TRBD1, 6 bases. Germline values: CDR1 MNHEY, CDR2 SMNVEV (reference sequence). The CDR3 is 14 amino acids. V shed 2 bases and J shed 15 bases, with 20 bases lying between them.

The rearrangement uses TRBV27 and TRBJ2-1, with unresolved D. The CDR3 sequence is 13 residues long. Trimming removed 4 bases at V and 6 bases at J, with 10 bases between. Germline V gene lookup returns CDR1 MNHEY and CDR2 SMNVEV (reference sequence). The CDR3 DNA reads TGTGCCAGCAGTTACAGAGTTGGCAATGAGCAGTTCTTC. It yields the protein CASSYRVGNEQFF.

The chain joins TRBV6-1 to TRBJ2-7, with D possibly called TRBD1 or TRBD2 (6 bases each). The ends were cut back, 10 bases at V and 1 base at J, with 17 bases in the middle. CDR3 length: 14 amino acids. Per germline, CDR1 MNHNS and CDR2 SASEGT. The CDR3 loop reads CATAGTQTSYEQYF. CDR3 nucleotide sequence: TGTGCCACCGCGGGGACACAGACTTCCTACGAGCAGTACTTC.

The CDR3 loop is CSVEPGGTLYEQFF. CDR3 in DNA: TGCAGCGTTGAACCCGGGGGCACTCTCTATGAGCAGTTCTTC. The chain joins TRBV29-1 to TRBJ2-1; D might be TRBD1 or TRBD2, each matching 6 bases. V shed 2 bases and J shed 8 bases, with 16 bases lying between them. CDR1 and CDR2 (germline): SQVTM, ANQGSEA. This CDR3 comprises 14 residues.

This clonotype was counted a few times. V is TRBV3-1 and J is TRBJ2-1; D is ambiguous. This CDR3 is built from 13 residues. The V end lost 0 bases, the J end lost 5 bases, and 5 bases lay between the germline ends. The V gene's germline CDR1 is LGHDT and CDR2 YNNKEL (reference sequence). CDR3 DNA sequence: TGTGCCAGCAGCCAAGAGTCCCACAATGAGCAGTTCTTC. Translation: CASSQESHNEQFF.

This clonotype has only a few counts. This rearrangement joins TRBV30 to TRBJ2-1; D not certain. V was cut by 7 bases and J by 5 bases, with 21 bases left in between. The CDR3 length is 15 residues. Germline V CDR1 and CDR2: GTSNPN, SVGIG (reference sequence). The CDR3 reads CALASDDSIHNEQFF. As DNA, the CDR3 is TGTGCCTTGGCTTCGGATGATAGTATCCACAATGAGCAGTTCTTC.

This clonotype showed up just a few times. This chain links TRBV27 with TRBJ2-1; D is ambiguous. CDR3 length: 15 residues. CDR1 and CDR2 from the germline V gene are MNHEY and SMNVEV (reference sequence). Deletions cut 0 bases from V and 3 bases from J, with 9 bases between. Here the CDR3 reads CASSLSLTSYNEQFF. The CDR3, as DNA: TGTGCCAGCAGTTTATCCCTCACCAGCTACAATGAGCAGTTCTTC.

Points on this clonotype: Compared with germline, one end of the junction differs, possibly owing to a read error. The chain combines TRBV7-7 with TRBJ2-2, with D perhaps TRBD1 or TRBD2 (5 bases each). The CDR3 consists of 16 residues. Germline CDR1 is SSHAT and CDR2 is FNYEAQ (reference sequence). This CDR3 reads CASSSNRLGVAGELFF. The CDR3 nucleotides read TGTGCTAGCAGTTCGAACAGGCTCGGGGTCGCCGGGGAGCTGTTTTTT. The full variable domain, with the rest looked up from reference TRBV7-7 and TRBJ2-2, is GAGVSQSPRYKVTKRGQDVTLRCDPISSHATLYWYQQALGQGPEFLTYFNYEAQPDKSGLPSDRFSAERPEGSISTLTIQRTEQRDSAMYRCASSSNRLGVAGELFFGEGSRLTVL.

This clonotype was counted many times. The gene calls are TRBV7-9 and TRBJ2-1, with D perhaps matching TRBD2 (6 bases). The CDR3 spans 12 residues. Trimming removed 6 bases from V and 9 bases from J, with 12 bases in between. Germline V gives CDR1 SEHNR, CDR2 FQNEAQ (reference sequence). The CDR3 DNA reads as TGTGCCAGCAGTTTGGGGGGAGGTGAGCAGTTCTTC. Its protein is CASSLGGGEQFF. Together with reference TRBV7-9 and TRBJ2-1, the CDR3 gives the full variable domain: DTGVSQNPRHKITKRGQNVTFRCDPISEHNRLYWYRQTLGQGPEFLTYFQNEAQLEKSRLLSDRFSAERPKGSFSTLEIQRTEQGDSAMYLCASSLGGGEQFFGPGTRLTVL.

This clonotype has only a few counts. The genes are TRBV28 and TRBJ2-1; tentative D call: TRBD1 (5 bases). This CDR3 region has 12 residues. The germline gives CDR1 MDHEN, CDR2 SYDVKM. V lost 6 bases and J 7 bases, leaving 10 bases between the germline ends. The CDR3 DNA is TGTGCCAGCAGCAGGACATGGAATGAGCAGTTCTTC. Protein: CASSRTWNEQFF.

This clonotype was detected only a few times. The genes are TRBV20-1 and TRBJ2-4; 8 bases line up with TRBD2. V lost 3 bases and J lost 9; bases outside the gene matches: 1. The CDR3 is 11 amino acids. Germline CDR1 DFQATT, CDR2 SNEGSKA (reference sequence). CDR3 coding DNA: TGCAGTGCTAGGGCGGGGGGCATTCAGTACTTC. Translating gives CSARAGGIQYF.

This clonotype has more than one count but fewer than ten. The rearrangement links TRBV20-1 to TRBJ1-2; D ambiguous. CDR1 and CDR2 from the germline V gene are DFQATT and SNEGSKA (reference sequence). The CDR3 sequence is 18 residues long. The germline V and J ends were trimmed by 6 bases and 2 bases, with 28 bases remaining between them. CDR3 nucleotide sequence: TGCAGTGCACCGCCCGGGGTCGACGACAACGCGCACAACTATGGCTACACCTTC. It yields the protein CSAPPGVDDNAHNYGYTF.

The chain uses TRBV12-3 or TRBV12-4 and TRBJ2-7; TRBD1 agrees at 9 bases. The J segment lost 6 bases and the V segment lost 5 bases, leaving 11 bases of the junction unmatched. There are 15 residues in the CDR3. The CDR3 reads CASSRPGQGAGEQYF. Here the CDR3 DNA reads TGTGCCAGCAGTCGCCCGGGACAGGGCGCAGGCGAGCAGTACTTC.

The gene calls are TRBV12-3 or TRBV12-4 and TRBJ2-1, with a possible D match to TRBD2 (5 bases). The CDR3 spans 13 residues. V lost 7 bases to trimming and J lost 4 bases, with 11 bases between them. The CDR3 DNA is TGTGCCAGCAAGGCGGGCGATTACAATGAGCAGTTCTTC. Translation gives CASKAGDYNEQFF.

This clonotype has ten or more counts. J is TRBJ2-7 and V is TRBV10-3; D possibly matches TRBD1 or TRBD2 (5 bases each). V was trimmed by 5 bases and J by 2 bases, leaving 19 bases between them. Per germline, CDR1 ENHRY and CDR2 SYGVKD. The CDR3 extends over 16 amino acids. The DNA of the CDR3 is TGTGCCATCAGTAACCCCTCCGGGACGTCTACCTACGAGCAGTACTTC. This encodes CAISNPSGTSTYEQYF.

The genes are TRBV12-3 or TRBV12-4 and TRBJ2-5; 8 positions agree with TRBD2. V lost 8 bases and J lost 5; bases outside the gene matches: 10. The CDR3 has 14 residues. The CDR3 DNA reads TGTGCCAGCTCCGACAGAGCGGGGGATGAGACCCAGTACTTC. Protein product: CASSDRAGDETQYF.

This clonotype occurred a few times. The chain couples TRBV5-1 to TRBJ2-7; 11 bases match TRBD2. Germline loops: CDR1 SGHRS, CDR2 YFSETQ. Trimming took 4 bases from V and 3 from J; bases not matched to a gene: 0. CDR3 size: 13 residues. The CDR3 is CASSGTSGYEQYF. The CDR3 DNA reads as TGCGCCAGCAGCGGGACTAGCGGCTACGAGCAGTACTTC. Based on the CDR3 plus reference TRBV5-1 and TRBJ2-7, the full variable domain is KAGVTQTPRYLIKTRGQQVTLSCSPISGHRSVSWYQQTPGQGLQFLFEYFSETQRNKGNFPGRFSGRQFSNSRSEMNVSTLELGDSALYLCASSGTSGYEQYFGPGTRLTVT.

This clonotype has a handful of counts. This chain's CDR3 is CATSKDSYNEQFF. CDR3 DNA: TGTGCCACCAGCAAGGACAGCTACAATGAGCAGTTCTTC. The gene calls are TRBV15 and TRBJ2-1, with D perhaps TRBD1 (6 bases). The V gene lost 4 bases and the J gene lost 3 bases, with 7 bases spanning the gap. The germline CDR1 and CDR2 sequences are LNHNV and YYDKDF (reference sequence). This CDR3 region has 13 residues.

This clonotype was seen only a few times. The CDR3 reads CSARGTGQGADTQYF. As DNA, the CDR3 is TGCAGCGCCCGAGGGACAGGTCAGGGGGCAGATACGCAGTATTTT. The chain combines TRBV29-1 with TRBJ2-3, with 8 nucleotides matching TRBD1. CDR1 is SQVTM and CDR2 is ANQGSEA in the germline V gene. V dropped 7 bases and J dropped 4; count of bases not matched to a gene: 13. The length of the CDR3 is 15 residues.

V is TRBV9 and J is TRBJ2-1; D call uncertain. Between the trimmed V and J ends, which lost 0 bases and 5 bases, there was a span of 9 bases. The CDR3 is 14 residues long. The germline V gene has CDR1 SGDLS and CDR2 YYNGEE. CDR3 nucleotides: TGTGCCAGCAGCGTAGGCGACCCCAACAATGAGCAGTTCTTC. Protein product: CASSVGDPNNEQFF.

The chain couples TRBV7-8 to TRBJ2-7; the D is unclear. From germline, CDR1 is SGHVS and CDR2 FQNEAQ. This CDR3 has 12 amino acids. With 2 bases removed from V and 5 bases from J, the gap between germline ends came to 7 bases. The CDR3 region is CASSLTRDEQYF. The DNA for the CDR3 is TGTGCCAGCAGCTTAACCCGGGACGAGCAGTACTTC. Full variable domain (rest looked up from reference TRBV7-8 and TRBJ2-7): GAGVSQSPRYKVAKRGQDVALRCDPISGHVSLFWYQQALGQGPEFLTYFQNEAQLDKSGLPSDRFFAERPEGSVSTLKIQRTQQEDSAVYLCASSLTRDEQYFGPGTRLTVT.

This clonotype was counted between two and nine times. The gene calls are TRBV27 and TRBJ2-7; 16 bases match TRBD2. The germline gives CDR1 MNHEY, CDR2 SMNVEV (reference sequence). With V trimmed by 5 bases and J by 6 bases, 4 bases remained unmatched. This CDR3 is 15 amino acids long. The CDR3, as DNA: TGTGCCAGCAGTCCCGGGACTAGCGGGGGGGCCGAGCAGTACTTC. It yields the protein CASSPGTSGGAEQYF.

This chain joins TRBV3-1 and TRBJ2-3; D gene unclear. CDR1 is LGHDT and CDR2 is YNNKEL in the germline V gene (reference sequence). V lost 0 bases to trimming and J lost 5 bases, with 3 bases between them. The CDR3 covers 12 residues. The CDR3: CASSQEGDTQYF. The CDR3, as DNA: TGTGCCAGCAGCCAAGAGGGAGATACGCAGTATTTT.